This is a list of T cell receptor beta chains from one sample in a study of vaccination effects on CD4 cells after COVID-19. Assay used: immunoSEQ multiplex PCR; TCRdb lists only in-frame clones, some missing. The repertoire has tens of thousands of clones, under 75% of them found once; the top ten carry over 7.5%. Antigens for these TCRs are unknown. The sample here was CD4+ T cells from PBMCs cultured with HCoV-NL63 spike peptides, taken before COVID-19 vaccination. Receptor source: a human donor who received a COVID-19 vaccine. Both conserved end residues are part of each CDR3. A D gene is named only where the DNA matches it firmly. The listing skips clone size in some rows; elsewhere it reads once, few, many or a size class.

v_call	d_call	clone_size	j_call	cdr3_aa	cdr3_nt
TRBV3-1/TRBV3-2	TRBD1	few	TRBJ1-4	CASSKGGTGGLANEKLFF	TGTGCCAGCAGCAAAGGAGGGACAGGGGGCTTGGCTAATGAAAAACTGTTTTTT
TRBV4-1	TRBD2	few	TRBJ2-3	CASSQANTLAASTDTQYF	TGCGCCAGCAGCCAAGCAAATACCCTAGCGGCGAGCACAGATACGCAGTATTTT
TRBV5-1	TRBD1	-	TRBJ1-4	CASSLSTGSEKLFF	TGCGCCAGCAGCTTGTCGACAGGGTCTGAAAAACTGTTTTTT
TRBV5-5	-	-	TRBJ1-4	CASSSTPGGNEKLFF	TGTGCCAGCAGCTCTACCCCGGGAGGGAATGAAAAACTGTTTTTT
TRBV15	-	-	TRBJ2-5	CATSRDVETQYF	TGTGCCACCAGCAGAGATGTAGAGACCCAGTACTTC
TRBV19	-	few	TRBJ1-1	CASSPLEGLNTEAFF	TGTGCCAGTAGCCCCCTGGAGGGGTTGAACACTGAAGCTTTCTTT
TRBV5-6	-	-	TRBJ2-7	CASSPGDSYEQYF	TGTGCCAGCAGCCCCGGAGACTCCTACGAGCAGTACTTC
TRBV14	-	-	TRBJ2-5	CASSRVRGASQETQYF	TGTGCCAGCAGCCGAGTTCGGGGGGCCTCCCAAGAGACCCAGTACTTC
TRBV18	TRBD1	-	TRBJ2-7	CASSPGTGSPEQYF	TGTGCCAGCTCACCCGGGACAGGGAGTCCCGAGCAGTACTTC
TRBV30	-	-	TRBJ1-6	CAGEGSGGILALHF	TGTGCCGGAGAGGGCAGCGGGGGAATTTTAGCCCTCCACTTT
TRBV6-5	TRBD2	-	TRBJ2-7	CASSLTSGGTYEQYF	TGTGCCAGCAGTTTGACTAGCGGGGGGACCTACGAGCAGTACTTC
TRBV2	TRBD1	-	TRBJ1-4	CASRQGYNEKLFF	TGTGCCAGCAGACAGGGGTATAATGAAAAACTGTTTTTT
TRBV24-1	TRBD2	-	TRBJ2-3	CATSDPTSGLVFGADTQYF	TGTGCCACCAGTGATCCGACTAGCGGTTTAGTCTTCGGAGCAGATACGCAGTATTTT
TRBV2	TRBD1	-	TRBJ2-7	CASSPLDRGGEQYF	TGTGCCAGCAGTCCGCTGGACAGGGGGGGCGAGCAGTACTTC
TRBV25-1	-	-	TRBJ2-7	CASSESLQGHEQYF	TGTGCCAGCAGTGAATCACTACAGGGCCACGAGCAGTACTTC
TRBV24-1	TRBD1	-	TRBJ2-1	CATSGLGQGMYYNEQFF	TGTGCCACCAGTGGCCTTGGACAGGGAATGTATTACAATGAGCAGTTCTTC
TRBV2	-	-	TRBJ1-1	CASTPGLEAFF	TGTGCCAGCACCCCGGGACTTGAAGCTTTCTTT
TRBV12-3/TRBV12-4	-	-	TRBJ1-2	CASSFSHYGYTF	TGTGCCAGCAGTTTTTCCCACTATGGCTACACCTTC
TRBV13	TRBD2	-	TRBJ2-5	CASSPGVAGGKDQETQYF	TGTGCCAGCAGCCCCGGGGTAGCGGGAGGGAAGGACCAAGAGACCCAGTACTTC
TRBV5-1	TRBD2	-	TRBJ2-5	CASSVGLAGGVSETQYF	TGCGCCAGCAGCGTGGGACTAGCGGGGGGTGTTTCGGAGACCCAGTACTTC
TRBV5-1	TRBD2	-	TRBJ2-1	CASRSGLAGYNEQFF	TGCGCCAGCAGATCGGGACTAGCGGGCTACAATGAGCAGTTCTTC
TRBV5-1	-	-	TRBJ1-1	CASSSGAGPEAFF	TGCGCCAGCAGCTCGGGGGCAGGTCCGGAAGCTTTCTTT
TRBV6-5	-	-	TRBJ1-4	CASVQPGQLGEKLFF	TGTGCCAGCGTACAGCCTGGACAGTTAGGAGAAAAACTGTTTTTT
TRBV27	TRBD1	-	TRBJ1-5	CASSPSGQGDFQPQHF	TGTGCCAGCAGCCCATCGGGACAGGGAGACTTTCAGCCCCAGCATTTT
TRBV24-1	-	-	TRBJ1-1	CATSDNGRATEAFF	TGTGCCACCAGTGATAACGGACGGGCCACTGAAGCTTTCTTT
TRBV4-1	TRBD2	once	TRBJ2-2	CASSQGGLAGVGTGELFF	TGCGCCAGCAGCCAAGGGGGACTAGCGGGGGTTGGCACCGGGGAGCTGTTTTTT
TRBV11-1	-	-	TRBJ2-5	CASSLAGTYHVETQYF	TGTGCCAGCAGCTTAGCTGGGACTTATCACGTGGAGACCCAGTACTTC
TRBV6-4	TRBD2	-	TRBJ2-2	CASSDGRATGELFF	TGTGCCAGCAGTGACGGGAGGGCCACCGGGGAGCTGTTTTTT
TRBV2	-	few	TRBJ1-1	CASAPGVTEAFF	TGTGCCAGCGCCCCCGGGGTCACTGAAGCTTTCTTT
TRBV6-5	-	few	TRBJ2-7	CASSYSVPISYEQYF	TGTGCCAGCAGTTACTCCGTTCCGATTTCCTACGAGCAGTACTTC
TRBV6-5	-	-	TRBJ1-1	CASSYDTRVGSSAFF	TGTGCCAGCAGTTACGACACCAGGGTCGGTAGTTCGGCTTTCTTT
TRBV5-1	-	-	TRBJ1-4	CASSWSATNEKLFF	TGCGCCAGCAGCTGGTCTGCAACTAATGAAAAACTGTTTTTT
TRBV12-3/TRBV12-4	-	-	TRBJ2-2	CASRELNTGELFF	TGTGCCAGCCGAGAGCTCAACACCGGGGAGCTGTTTTTT
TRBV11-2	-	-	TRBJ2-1	CASSSPRGRLEQFF	TGTGCCAGCAGCAGTCCCCGCGGGCGGCTAGAGCAGTTCTTC
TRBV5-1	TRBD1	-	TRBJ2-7	CASSSGQGESFYEQYF	TGCGCCAGCAGCTCAGGACAGGGGGAATCTTTCTACGAGCAGTACTTC
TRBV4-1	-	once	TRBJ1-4	CASSQVGHNEKLFF	TGCGCCAGCAGCCAAGTAGGACACAATGAAAAACTGTTTTTT
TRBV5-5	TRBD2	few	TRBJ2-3	CASSSGLAGAGTDTQYF	TGTGCCAGCAGCTCTGGACTAGCGGGAGCGGGCACAGATACGCAGTATTTT
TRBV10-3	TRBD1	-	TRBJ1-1	CAINRDRGYTEAFF	TGTGCCATCAATAGGGACAGGGGGTACACTGAAGCTTTCTTT
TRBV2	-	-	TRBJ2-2	CASSKTEPLAGELFF	TGTGCCAGCAGTAAGACAGAGCCCCTCGCCGGGGAGCTGTTTTTT
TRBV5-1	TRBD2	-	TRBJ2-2	CASSLRASGGNTGELFF	TGCGCCAGCAGCTTGAGGGCTAGCGGGGGGAACACCGGGGAGCTGTTTTTT
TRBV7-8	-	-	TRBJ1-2	CASSLARERAGYTF	TGTGCCAGCAGCTTAGCGAGGGAGAGGGCCGGCTACACCTTC
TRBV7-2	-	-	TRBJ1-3	CASSLFRTVLNTIYF	TGTGCCAGCAGCTTATTTCGGACAGTTCTCAACACCATATATTTT
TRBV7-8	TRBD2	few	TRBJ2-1	CASSSEGTSGSEQFF	TGTGCCAGCAGCTCAGAGGGGACTAGTGGGTCTGAGCAGTTCTTC
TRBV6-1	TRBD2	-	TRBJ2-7	CASSGGLAGFIYEQYF	TGTGCCAGCAGTGGGGGACTAGCGGGATTTATTTACGAGCAGTACTTC
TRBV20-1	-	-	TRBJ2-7	CSASYPGGEQYF	TGCAGTGCTAGTTATCCAGGAGGCGAGCAGTACTTC
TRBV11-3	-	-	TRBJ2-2	CASSTQGPGELFF	TGTGCCAGCAGCACGCAGGGCCCCGGGGAGCTGTTTTTT
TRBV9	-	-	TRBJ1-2	CASSVAGTLNYGYTF	TGTGCCAGCAGCGTAGCAGGGACTCTAAACTATGGCTACACCTTC
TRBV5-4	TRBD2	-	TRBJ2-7	CASRRSSGNYEQYF	TGTGCCAGCAGGCGATCTAGCGGGAACTACGAGCAGTACTTC
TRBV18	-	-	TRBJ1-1	CASSPPLGTEAFF	TGTGCCAGCTCACCCCCGCTGGGCACTGAAGCTTTCTTT
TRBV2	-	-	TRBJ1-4	CASSDQGQHNEKLFF	TGTGCCAGCAGTGATCAAGGGCAGCATAATGAAAAACTGTTTTTT
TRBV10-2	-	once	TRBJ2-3	CASSRGGITDTQYF	TGCGCCAGCAGCAGGGGGGGGATCACAGATACGCAGTATTTT
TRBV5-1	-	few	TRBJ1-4	CASSLFPGADEKLFF	TGCGCCAGCAGCTTGTTTCCCGGGGCCGATGAAAAACTGTTTTTT
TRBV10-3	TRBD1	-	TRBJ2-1	CAIGGGDRGYNEQFF	TGTGCCATCGGAGGTGGGGACAGGGGGTACAATGAGCAGTTCTTC
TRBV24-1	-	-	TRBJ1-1	CATRNRTDRLNTEAFF	TGTGCCACCAGAAACCGAACCGACAGACTGAACACTGAAGCTTTCTTT
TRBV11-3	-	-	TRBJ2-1	CASSYDGVSSYNEQFF	TGTGCCAGCAGCTATGACGGGGTAAGCTCCTACAATGAGCAGTTCTTC
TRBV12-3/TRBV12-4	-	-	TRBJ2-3	CASSYLTSGTQYF	TGTGCCAGCAGTTACCTAACTAGTGGTACGCAGTATTTT